The TCR beta chain described here comes from a study of metastatic and nonmetastatic thyroid tumors. Study-level background: Blood and tumor or nodule tissue repertoires from malignant and benign thyroid patients were compared. Study findings and constraints: As reported, TCR beta diversity in blood and tumor was significantly higher in malignant thyroid tumors than in benign nodules.

All patients were treatment-naive before thyroid surgery. Per germline, CDR1 DFQATT and CDR2 SNEGSKA (reference sequence). There are 13 residues in the CDR3. V was pared by 8 bases and J by 8 bases, with 7 bases of the junction left unmatched. In the original processing: Clinicopathological groups of papillary thyroid cancer showed CDR3 differences that were used to build a distant-metastasis classifier. TCRdb ran MiXCR on the PCR reads. TCRdb, not the authors, supplied the V and J calls. The sample holds tens of thousands of clones, 15% seen once. This clone was seen many times. No antigen is known for it.

The chain combines TRBV20-1 with TRBJ2-1, with 12 bases matching TRBD2. Sequencing used blood. This TCR derives from a female donor with papillary thyroid cancer or a benign thyroid nodule (not recorded which). Some clones in this sample may be carry-over from other donors' samples. The CDR3: CSLAGGPADEQFF. The CDR3 DNA is TGCAGTCTAGCGGGAGGGCCTGCCGATGAGCAGTTCTTC.